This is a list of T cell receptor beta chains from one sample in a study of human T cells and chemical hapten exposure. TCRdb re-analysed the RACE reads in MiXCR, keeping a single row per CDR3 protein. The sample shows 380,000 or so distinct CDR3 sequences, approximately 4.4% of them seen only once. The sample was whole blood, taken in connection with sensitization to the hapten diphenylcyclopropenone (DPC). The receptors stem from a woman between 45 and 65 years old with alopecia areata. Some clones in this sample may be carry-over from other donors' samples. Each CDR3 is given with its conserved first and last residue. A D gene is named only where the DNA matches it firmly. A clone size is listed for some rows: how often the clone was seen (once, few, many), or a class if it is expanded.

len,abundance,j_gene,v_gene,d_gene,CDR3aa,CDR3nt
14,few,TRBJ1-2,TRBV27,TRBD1,CASSFTGTGKGYTF,TGTGCCAGCAGTTTCACCGGGACAGGGAAGGGCTACACCTTC
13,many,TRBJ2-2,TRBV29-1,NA,CSVDWGATGELFF,TGCAGCGTTGATTGGGGGGCCACCGGGGAGCTGTTTTTT
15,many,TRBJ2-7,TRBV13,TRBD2,CASSLPTSGLMVQYF,TGTGCCAGCAGCTTACCGACTAGCGGTCTTATGGTGCAGTACTTC
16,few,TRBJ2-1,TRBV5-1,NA,CASSLATASSYNEQFF,TGCGCCAGCAGCTTGGCGACGGCAAGCTCCTACAATGAGCAGTTCTTC
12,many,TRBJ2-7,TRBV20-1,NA,CSARVGIYEQYF,TGCAGTGCTAGAGTCGGGATCTACGAGCAGTACTTC
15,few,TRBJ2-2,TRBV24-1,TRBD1,CATRARDRDTGELFF,TGTGCCACCAGGGCCCGGGACAGGGACACCGGGGAGCTGTTTTTT
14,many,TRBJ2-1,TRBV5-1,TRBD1,CASRPDRVGNEQFF,TGCGCCAGCAGGCCGGACAGGGTCGGAAATGAGCAGTTCTTC
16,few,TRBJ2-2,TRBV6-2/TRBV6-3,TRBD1,CASRGGTGLNTGELFF,TGTGCCAGCAGAGGAGGGACAGGGTTGAACACCGGGGAGCTGTTTTTT
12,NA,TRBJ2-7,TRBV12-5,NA,CASGLSRYEQYF,TGTGCTAGTGGCCTCAGTCGATACGAGCAGTACTTC
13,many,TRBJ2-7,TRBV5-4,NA,CASSATASYEQYF,TGTGCCAGCAGCGCGACAGCATCCTACGAGCAGTACTTC
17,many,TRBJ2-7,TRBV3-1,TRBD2,CASSYGTSGGGSYEQYF,TGTGCCAGCAGCTACGGGACTAGCGGGGGGGGCTCCTACGAGCAGTACTTC
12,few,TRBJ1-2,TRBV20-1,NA,CSARGRRDGYTF,TGCAGTGCTAGAGGGAGGAGGGATGGCTACACCTTC
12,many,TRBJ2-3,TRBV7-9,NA,CASGGAGDTQYF,TGTGCCAGCGGGGGGGCCGGAGATACGCAGTATTTT
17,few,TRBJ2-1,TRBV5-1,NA,CASSSPLKGAPHNEQFF,TGCGCCAGCAGCTCCCCTCTTAAGGGAGCCCCCCACAATGAGCAGTTCTTC
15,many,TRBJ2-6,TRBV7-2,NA,CASSFRSSGANVLTF,TGTGCCAGCAGCTTCCGGAGCTCTGGGGCCAACGTCCTGACTTTC
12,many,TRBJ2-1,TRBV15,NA,CATSRGDNEQFF,TGTGCCACCAGCAGGGGGGACAATGAGCAGTTCTTC
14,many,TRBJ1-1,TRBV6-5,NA,CASSYYDRNTEAFF,TGTGCCAGCAGTTACTACGACAGGAACACTGAAGCTTTCTTT
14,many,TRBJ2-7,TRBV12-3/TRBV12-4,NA,CASSGTREAYEQYF,TGTGCCAGCAGTGGCACTAGAGAAGCCTACGAGCAGTACTTC
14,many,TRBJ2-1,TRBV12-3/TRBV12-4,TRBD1,CASSPPTGSEEQFF,TGTGCCAGCAGTCCCCCGACAGGGTCGGAAGAGCAGTTCTTC
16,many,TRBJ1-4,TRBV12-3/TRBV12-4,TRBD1,CASSSFPGTGGEKLFF,TGTGCCAGCAGCTCCTTTCCCGGGACAGGGGGCGAAAAACTGTTTTTT
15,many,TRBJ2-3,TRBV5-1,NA,CASSSGRPSTDTQYF,TGCGCCAGCAGCTCGGGACGGCCGAGCACAGATACGCAGTATTTT
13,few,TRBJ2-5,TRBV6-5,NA,CASRGGYQETQYF,TGTGCCAGCAGGGGCGGGTACCAAGAGACCCAGTACTTC
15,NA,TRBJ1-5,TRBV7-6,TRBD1,CASSSGQGSNQLQHF,TGTGCCAGCAGCTCGGGACAGGGGAGCAATCAGCTCCAGCATTTT
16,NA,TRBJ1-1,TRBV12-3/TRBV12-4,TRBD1,CASSPQGASMNTEAFF,TGTGCCAGCAGTCCCCAGGGGGCCAGCATGAACACTGAAGCTTTCTTT
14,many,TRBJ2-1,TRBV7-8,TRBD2,CASTATGGANEQFF,TGTGCCAGCACCGCTACGGGGGGGGCCAATGAGCAGTTCTTC
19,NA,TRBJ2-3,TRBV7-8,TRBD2,CASSLSPSGGARSPDTQYF,TGTGCCAGCAGCTTAAGTCCCAGCGGGGGGGCCAGGTCACCAGATACGCAGTATTTT
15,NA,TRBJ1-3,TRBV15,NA,CTTSRDRPSGNTIYF,TGTACCACCAGCAGAGATCGACCCTCTGGAAACACCATATATTTT
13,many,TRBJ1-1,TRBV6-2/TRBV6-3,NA,CASRNQAPVEAFF,TGTGCCAGCAGGAATCAGGCACCGGTTGAAGCTTTCTTT
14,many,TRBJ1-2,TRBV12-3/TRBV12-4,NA,CASSSDRRQRGYTF,TGTGCCAGCAGTTCGGACCGAAGGCAGCGTGGCTACACCTTC